This T cell receptor beta chain appears in the sequencing data of a study of OX40 agonist ivuxolimab in advanced cancers. Turning to the study itself: Ivuxolimab, an antibody acting as an agonist of OX40 (CD134), was used to treat patients. Study outcomes and limitations: The CD4+ and CD8+ T cells in the blood had expanded clonally by week 6 at 0.1 to 3.0 mg/kg. The work left the antigen specificity of expanded peripheral T cells undetermined.

Trimming removed 4 bases from V and 4 bases from J; junction bases left unmatched: 5. CDR1 GTSNPN and CDR2 SVGIG come from the germline V gene (reference sequence). This CDR3 comprises 13 residues. Concerning this clone: Its antigen is not identified.

TCRdb's table, derived via immunoSEQ multiplex PCR, lists solely in-frame clones and lacks some. This table has approximately 76,000 clones, roughly 86% appearing once. Sequencing used CD4+ or CD8+ T cells sorted from blood, obtained in a trial of the OX40 agonist ivuxolimab. This TCR was recovered from an adult with an advanced solid tumor such as melanoma, head and neck, liver or kidney cancer. This chain links TRBV30 with TRBJ1-2; 8 nucleotides match TRBD1. The CDR3 DNA follows: TGTGCCTGGACGAAAGACAGGGGCTATGGCTACACCTTC. Encoded protein: CAWTKDRGYGYTF.